The 2 T cell receptor beta chains in this list originate from one sample, sequenced in a study of technical replicates of blood from several donors. TCRdb's table, derived via immunoSEQ multiplex PCR, lists solely in-frame clones and lacks some. This sample has some 80,000 clones; around 97% occur once, and the top ten carry 0.18%. Sequencing was done on a sample of T cells isolated from PBMCs. These TCRs come from a human donor in good health.

The V gene is TRBV6-5, the J gene TRBJ1-1; 9 bases are shared with TRBD1. The length of the CDR3 is 13 residues. The trim removed 5 bases at V and 5 bases at J, leaving 3 bases unmatched. CDR1 and CDR2 from the germline V gene are MNHEY and SVGAGI. CDR3: CASSRQGVTEAFF. The CDR3, as DNA: TGTGCCAGCAGTCGACAGGGGGTGACTGAAGCTTTCTTT.

The rearrangement uses TRBV2 and TRBJ2-5, with a tentative D call TRBD1 (5 bases). Trimming cost V 8 bases and J 4 bases, with 17 bases left between them. CDR3 length: 14 amino acids. Germline values: CDR1 SNHLY, CDR2 FYNNEI. The CDR3 coding sequence is TGTGCCAGCTCTAGGGTAGGGGCAGGAGAGACCCAGTACTTC. Translating it yields CASSRVGAGETQYF.